Listed here are 23 T cell receptor beta chains from one sample, sequenced in a study of blood T cell repertoires in COVID-19 (dated by TCRdb to the early 2020s). Libraries were constructed by the immunoSEQ multiplex PCR assay. In TCRdb, the immuneACCESS table is reduced to in-frame sequences with V and J assigned. These tables do not hold every clone; where another copy was compared, an unresolved V gene accounts for under half, and the others remain unexplained. In this sample the table shows about 400,000 clones, about 86% of which occur a single time. Less than 9% of the sample rests with the top ten. Sequenced input: peripheral blood. These receptors all come from an older woman with COVID-19, enrolled during active disease.

The chain combines TRBV19 with TRBJ2-4; 7 nucleotides line up with TRBD1. CDR1 is LNHDA, CDR2 SQIVND, per germline (reference sequence). The CDR3 runs 18 residues. The ends lost 9 bases at V and 3 bases at J; junction bases unmatched: 20. DNA for the CDR3: TGTGCCAGCCAGCCGACTTTGGCCTTGACAGGGAGCAAAAACATTCAGTACTTC. Translated, it gives CASQPTLALTGSKNIQYF.

This chain connects TRBV18 to TRBJ2-1; 8 bases are shared with TRBD2. The V segment lost 4 bases and the J segment 6 bases; nucleotides outside the gene matches: 5. Germline V gene data show CDR1 as KGHSH and CDR2 as LQKENI. The CDR3 length is 14 residues. CDR3 DNA: TGTGCCAGCTCACTCGGACTAGCCCCCAATGAGCAGTTCTTC. Translation: CASSLGLAPNEQFF.

About this clone itself: The junction departs from germline at one end; a sequencing error may be responsible. The J gene is TRBJ1-1, the V gene TRBV5-5, with 7 bases matching TRBD1. The CDR3 length is 15 residues. From germline, CDR1 is SGHKS and CDR2 YYEKEE (reference sequence). The CDR3 DNA reads TGTGCCAGCAGCTTTCCAGGGGGGACCAACACTGAAGTTTTCTTT. Protein product: CASSFPGGTNTEVFF.

The V gene is TRBV4-1, the J gene TRBJ2-7; TRBD1 matches 8 bases. This CDR3 spans 14 amino acids. Per germline, CDR1 MGHRA and CDR2 YSYEKL. With V trimmed by 4 bases and J by 6 bases, 8 bases remained unmatched. Here the CDR3 reads CASSRQQGVGEQYF. CDR3 in DNA: TGCGCCAGCAGCCGACAACAGGGGGTTGGCGAGCAGTACTTC.

This clone was counted only a few times. V is TRBV9 and J is TRBJ2-2, with 13 bases matching TRBD2. CDR3 length equals 16 residues. Trimming cost V 4 bases and J 4 bases; bases outside gene matches: 4. CDR1 and CDR2 from the germline V gene are SGDLS and YYNGEE. CDR3 residues: CASSPTSGGLTGELFF. The CDR3 nucleotides read TGTGCCAGCAGCCCGACTAGCGGGGGGCTCACCGGGGAGCTGTTTTTT.

This clone was observed at least ten times. V gene TRBV3-1 (or the pseudogene TRBV3-2) combines with J gene TRBJ2-3; possible D gene TRBD2, 6 bases. Trimming stripped 4 bases from V and 5 bases from J, with 16 bases between. From germline, CDR1 is LGHDT and CDR2 YNNKEL (reference sequence). This CDR3 spans 15 amino acids. This CDR3 reads CASSLDVAREDTQYF. DNA of the CDR3: TGTGCCAGCAGCCTTGACGTGGCGCGGGAAGATACGCAGTATTTT.

The chain recombines TRBV7-9 with TRBJ1-4; D is unclear. The CDR3 runs to 12 residues. Germline V gene data show CDR1 as SEHNR and CDR2 as FQNEAQ (reference sequence). V gave up 5 bases and J gave up 7 bases, with 8 bases separating them. CDR3 nucleotide sequence: TGTGCCAGCAGCCCTTTCTCTGAAAAACTGTTTTTT. This translates into CASSPFSEKLFF.

The CDR3 DNA follows: TGTGCCACCAACCATCGGACAGGCACCTATAGCAATCAGCCCCAGCATTTT. It codes for CATNHRTGTYSNQPQHF. The chain has TRBV15 and TRBJ1-5, with 7 positions matching TRBD1. V gave up 7 bases and J gave up 0 bases; unmatched junction bases: 12. CDR1 is LNHNV and CDR2 is YYDKDF in the germline V gene (reference sequence). The CDR3 is 17 amino acids.

V usage is TRBV6-5 and J usage is TRBJ2-7; no clear D gene. Germline CDR1 MNHEY, CDR2 SVGAGI. The CDR3 contains 12 residues. V dropped 8 bases and J dropped 4 bases, with 12 bases sitting between them. The CDR3: CASASVQYEQYF. DNA of the CDR3: TGTGCCAGCGCCAGCGTTCAGTACGAGCAGTACTTC.

The V gene is TRBV11-2, the J gene TRBJ2-2, with 9 bases identical to TRBD2. The CDR3 sequence is 16 residues long. V shed 1 base, J shed 6 bases, and the junction held 6 bases outside the gene matches. Germline assignment: CDR1 SGHAT and CDR2 FQNNGV. The CDR3 DNA reads TGTGCCAGCAGCTTAGGAGGCGGGGGGGCCGCCGGGGAGCTGTTTTTT. As protein: CASSLGGGGAAGELFF.

The chain couples TRBV7-9 to TRBJ2-7; D unresolved. Per germline, CDR1 SEHNR and CDR2 FQNEAQ (reference sequence). V lost 3 bases and J lost 1, with 7 bases in between. This CDR3 is built from 13 residues. CDR3 sequence (DNA): TGTGCCAGCAGCTTGTTGCAGTCCTACGAGCAGTACTTC. Residues: CASSLLQSYEQYF.

The chain carries TRBV5-4 and TRBJ2-3, with TRBD2 as a possible D gene (6 bases). CDR3 length: 15 amino acids. Trimming stripped 3 bases from V and 1 base from J, with 12 bases between. CDR1 and CDR2 from the germline V gene are SGHNT and YYREEE (reference sequence). Written as DNA, the CDR3 is TGTGCCAGCAGCTCCCAACCGGGGGGCACAGATACGCAGTATTTT. It encodes CASSSQPGGTDTQYF.

The chain carries TRBV2 and TRBJ1-1, with a tentative D call TRBD1 (6 bases). Looked up from germline, CDR1 is SNHLY and CDR2 is FYNNEI. This CDR3 has 14 amino acids. The V gene lost 10 bases and the J gene lost 3 bases, with 18 bases spanning the gap. In nucleotides, the CDR3 is TGTGCCACCGTAGAACAGGGAGGGTACACTGAAGCTTTCTTT. It is translated as CATVEQGGYTEAFF.

The table lists this clone with a few counts. The sample carries other DNA sequences with the same CDR3. This chain uses TRBV6-5 with TRBJ1-2, with 7 bases identical to TRBD1. The CDR3 length is 14 residues. The V segment lost 2 bases and the J segment 4 bases; nucleotides outside the gene matches: 4. Per germline, CDR1 MNHEY and CDR2 SVGAGI. CDR3 region: CASSYGGQPYGYTF. DNA of the CDR3: TGTGCCAGCAGTTACGGGGGACAGCCCTATGGCTACACCTTC.

The chain links TRBV5-1 to TRBJ2-3, with 8 bases lining up with TRBD1. Germline V lookup: CDR1 SGHRS, CDR2 YFSETQ. The CDR3 sequence is 14 residues long. Germline trimming cut 5 bases from V and 4 bases from J; bases unmatched to any gene: 6. CDR3: CASSIRGRSDTQYF. The CDR3 DNA reads TGCGCCAGCAGTATCAGGGGGCGCTCAGATACGCAGTATTTT.

The genes are TRBV18 and TRBJ1-1; D call uncertain. The CDR3 covers 14 residues. The ends were cut back, 6 bases at V and 0 bases at J, with 11 bases in the middle. CDR1 and CDR2 from the germline V gene are KGHSH and LQKENI. The CDR3 sequence: CASSSTGLNTEAFF. For the CDR3, the DNA is TGTGCCAGCTCCTCCACGGGGTTGAACACTGAAGCTTTCTTT.

The DNA of the CDR3 is TGTGCCAGCAGCGTTACAGGGCCCAAAAACATTCAGTACTTC. Its protein product is CASSVTGPKNIQYF. The chain recombines TRBV11-2 with TRBJ2-4, with D perhaps matching TRBD1 (6 bases). This CDR3 contains 14 residues. V dropped 5 bases and J dropped 2 bases, with 10 bases sitting between them. Germline CDR1 and CDR2: SGHAT and FQNNGV.

The J gene is TRBJ1-4, the V gene TRBV5-4; D unresolved. CDR1 is SGHNT, CDR2 YYREEE, per germline (reference sequence). Trimming pared 0 bases from V and 7 bases from J, leaving 10 bases between. CDR3 size: 14 residues. This chain's CDR3 is CASSLEGRGEKLFF. CDR3 DNA sequence: TGTGCCAGCAGCTTGGAAGGGCGGGGTGAAAAACTGTTTTTT.

The rearrangement joins TRBV19 to TRBJ1-2; D may be TRBD1 (5 bases). The V end lost 5 bases, the J end lost 8 bases, and 21 bases lay between the germline ends. Germline CDR1 and CDR2: LNHDA and SQIVND (reference sequence). CDR3 size: 15 residues. The DNA of the CDR3 is TGTGCCAGTAGTCCCGGGATTGGGGGGATAGAAGGCTACACCTTC. It yields the protein CASSPGIGGIEGYTF.

The chain links TRBV25-1 to TRBJ2-1; D uncertain. The V end was cut by 8 bases, the J end by 9 bases, with 14 bases between. The CDR3 covers 12 residues. Germline V CDR1 and CDR2: MGHDK, SYGVNS. CDR3 sequence reads: CASREGRGEQFF. DNA of the CDR3: TGTGCCAGCCGAGAAGGTAGAGGTGAGCAGTTCTTC.

V gene TRBV19 combines with J gene TRBJ2-1; tentatively, D is TRBD2 (6 bases). This CDR3 has 14 amino acids. Trimming cost V 7 bases and J 7 bases, with 17 bases left between them. CDR1 is LNHDA and CDR2 is SQIVND in the germline V gene (reference sequence). The DNA for the CDR3 is TGTGCCAGTACCTCTAATGGACTACCTAATGAGCAGTTCTTC. Amino acids: CASTSNGLPNEQFF.

J is TRBJ1-1 and V is TRBV4-3; 10 bases are shared with TRBD1. The germline gives CDR1 LGHNA, CDR2 YSLEER. The junction had 6 bases not matched to a gene; V was cut back by 0 bases and J by 8 bases. The CDR3 has 15 residues. The CDR3 nucleotides are TGCGCCAGCAGCCAAGAGGTTGACAGGGGGCTCGAAGCTTTCTTT. Protein: CASSQEVDRGLEAFF.

The V call is TRBV12-5, the J call TRBJ1-2; the D gene is possibly TRBD1 (6 bases). Germline-derived CDR1 and CDR2 are LGHNT and FRNRAP. CDR3 size: 13 residues. Trimming stripped 6 bases from V and 6 bases from J, with 14 bases between. The CDR3 DNA sequence: TGTGCTAGTGGCTCCGACAGGCGTGATGGCTACACCTTC. Protein: CASGSDRRDGYTF.